One and the same sample provided the 3 T cell receptor beta chains below, sequenced in a study of CD8+ T cells in alopecia areata. RNA was isolated and reverse transcribed to cDNA, the sequencing template. Sequenced by immunoSEQ multiplex PCR; TCRdb stores in-frame clones only, minus some. The sample contains 200,000 or so clones, around 62% of which appear only once. This specimen was CD4+ T cells sorted from blood, taken at week 0. The receptors were gathered from a human donor with alopecia areata.

The chain combines TRBV5-1 with TRBJ2-7; no firm D call. Germline lookup yields CDR1 SGHRS and CDR2 YFSETQ. V shed 0 bases and J shed 2 bases, with 6 bases lying between them. The CDR3 runs to 13 residues. The CDR3 loop reads CASSLARPYEQYF. CDR3 coding DNA: TGCGCCAGCAGCTTGGCCAGACCCTACGAGCAGTACTTC.

This clone was detected only a few times. The V call is TRBV15, the J call TRBJ1-1; D is unresolved. V dropped 0 bases and J dropped 1 base, with 6 bases sitting between them. The CDR3 is 14 amino acids. Germline CDR1 is LNHNV and CDR2 is YYDKDF (reference sequence). Here the CDR3 DNA reads TGTGCCACCAGCAGAGATGGGTGGAACACTGAAGCTTTCTTT. Its translation is CATSRDGWNTEAFF. The whole variable domain, filled in from reference TRBV15 and TRBJ1-1, reads DAMVIQNPRYQVTQFGKPVTLSCSQTLNHNVMYWYQQKSSQAPKLLFHYYDKDFNNEADTPDNFQSRRPNTSFCFLDIRSPGLGDTAMYLCATSRDGWNTEAFFGQGTRLTVV.

The gene calls are TRBV4-2 and TRBJ1-6; D unclear. The germline V gene encodes CDR1 LGHNA and CDR2 YNFKEQ. V shed 1 base and J shed 11 bases, with 6 bases lying between them. The CDR3 spans 12 residues. CDR3 region: CASSQAGTPLHF. As DNA, the CDR3 is TGTGCCAGCAGCCAAGCCGGAACACCCCTCCACTTT.